The 18 T cell receptor beta chains in this list originate from one sample, sequenced in a study of T cells after yellow fever vaccination (dated by TCRdb to about 2019). The protocol used for the library was 5' RACE. Sequencing relied on an Illumina HiSeq 2500. Using fastp at Q25 and MiXCR, TCRdb reprocessed the public reads and kept productive beta chains. Entries that share a CDR3 protein sequence are merged under the most common genes and DNA. The sample contains about 85,000 distinct CDR3 sequences, about an eighth of them found a single time. Of the sample, about 26% falls within the top ten clones. This sample's treatment or condition label indicates: live attenuated yellow fever vaccine strain. Sequencing used CD8+ T cells not binding an NS4B(214-222) dextramer, sorted from PBMCs, obtained roughly 20 days after the first yellow fever vaccination. This sample's cell subset or site label indicates: NS4B epitope dextramer-negative CD8 T cells. The receptors shown here come from a young man who received the YFV17D yellow fever vaccine.

This clonotype occurred many times. CDR3 sequence reads: CASSPRPHEQYF. The DNA of the CDR3 is TGTGCCAGCAGCCCCCGTCCCCACGAGCAGTACTTC. The V gene is TRBV7-9, the J gene TRBJ2-7; D not resolved. Germline lookup yields CDR1 SEHNR and CDR2 FQNEAQ (reference sequence). The CDR3 runs 12 residues. V was shortened by 5 bases and J by 5 bases, with 10 bases between the two germline ends.

In this sample, this clonotype turned up a few times. This chain links TRBV5-1 with TRBJ2-2, with 10 bases aligning to TRBD2. With 3 bases clipped from V and 4 bases from J, the junction kept 6 bases outside the gene matches. Germline values: CDR1 SGHRS, CDR2 YFSETQ. The CDR3 has 16 amino acids. Written as DNA, the CDR3 is TGCGCCAGCAGCTCCAGCGGGGGGGGCATCACCGGGGAGCTGTTTTTT. It specifies CASSSSGGGITGELFF.

This clonotype showed up just a few times. The chain recombines TRBV6-5 with TRBJ2-5, with unresolved D. The CDR3 covers 14 residues. The germline V and J ends were trimmed by 0 bases and 2 bases, with 7 bases remaining between them. CDR1 is MNHEY, CDR2 SVGAGI, per germline. The CDR3: CASSYSIQQETQYF. DNA for the CDR3: TGTGCCAGCAGTTACTCGATCCAGCAAGAGACCCAGTACTTC.

The rearrangement uses TRBV27 and TRBJ1-5; possibly TRBD1 for D (6 bases). V gave up 7 bases and J gave up 5 bases, with 15 bases separating them. The CDR3 runs 14 residues. Germline CDR1 is MNHEY and CDR2 is SMNVEV (reference sequence). The DNA of the CDR3 is TGTGCCAGCACTCCTGTGGCAGGGGATCAGCCCCAGCATTTT. Protein: CASTPVAGDQPQHF.

This clonotype was observed a handful of times. The chain recombines TRBV12-3 or TRBV12-4 with TRBJ2-2; TRBD2 might be the D (6 bases). V dropped 6 bases and J dropped 5 bases, with 13 bases sitting between them. CDR3 size: 14 residues. The CDR3 bases are TGTGCCAGCAGCCCCGACGGGGGAACCGGGGAGCTGTTTTTT. Encoded protein: CASSPDGGTGELFF.

This clonotype showed up just a few times. The chain couples TRBV7-2 to TRBJ2-3; D is undetermined. With 1 base removed from V and 7 bases from J, the gap between germline ends came to 9 bases. Germline CDR1 and CDR2: SGHTA and FQGNSA. This CDR3 is 13 amino acids long. CDR3 DNA sequence: TGTGCCAGCAGCTTAGTCGGAGAAAATACGCAGTATTTT. Protein sequence: CASSLVGENTQYF.

This chain links TRBV6-1 with TRBJ2-1; possible D gene TRBD1, 5 bases. V was shortened by 6 bases and J by 7 bases, with 19 bases between the two germline ends. Germline V lookup: CDR1 MNHNS, CDR2 SASEGT. The CDR3 spans 15 residues. CDR3: CASSTEPQGMNEQFF. CDR3 nucleotide sequence: TGTGCCAGCAGCACGGAGCCTCAGGGTATGAATGAGCAGTTCTTC.

This clonotype was observed at least ten times. V and J are TRBV12-3 or TRBV12-4 and TRBJ2-2; no clear D. The CDR3 contains 12 residues. Deletions cut 4 bases from V and 5 bases from J, with 5 bases between. The CDR3 loop is CASSSGTGELFF. CDR3 sequence (DNA): TGTGCCAGCAGTTCTGGTACCGGGGAGCTGTTTTTT.

This chain joins TRBV7-9 and TRBJ1-6; 7 bases are shared with TRBD1. Per the germline V gene, CDR1 is SEHNR and CDR2 is FQNEAQ (reference sequence). V shed 4 bases, J shed 7 bases, and the junction held 10 bases outside the gene matches. There are 16 residues in the CDR3. For the CDR3, the DNA is TGTGCCAGCAGCTCAGGGGGTGCCAGGGGAAATTCACCCCTCCACTTT. It codes for CASSSGGARGNSPLHF.

This clonotype appeared a few times. The rearrangement joins TRBV12-3 or TRBV12-4 to TRBJ2-5; perhaps D is TRBD1 or TRBD2 (6 bases each). CDR3 length: 13 amino acids. V shed 5 bases and J shed 4 bases, with 11 bases lying between them. The CDR3 here is CASSEGGRETQYF. The CDR3 nucleotides are TGTGCCAGCAGTGAAGGGGGGCGAGAGACCCAGTACTTC.

The sample holds a few counts of this clonotype. V and J are TRBV9 and TRBJ1-5; D unclear. Deletions cut 2 bases from V and 0 bases from J, with 12 bases between. Germline CDR1 SGDLS, CDR2 YYNGEE. CDR3 length equals 16 residues. The CDR3 bases are TGTGCCAGCAGCGTCGGAGGTATGGGTAGCAATCAGCCCCAGCATTTT. This gives the protein CASSVGGMGSNQPQHF.

This clonotype has only a few counts. This chain links TRBV12-3 or TRBV12-4 with TRBJ2-7, with a weak D call TRBD2 (6 bases). CDR3 length: 14 amino acids. The germline V and J ends were trimmed by 3 bases and 2 bases, with 11 bases remaining between them. Here the CDR3 DNA reads TGTGCCAGCAGTTTTGGGACGGGGGCCTACGAGCAGTACTTC. The encoded protein is CASSFGTGAYEQYF.

In this sample, this clonotype turned up a few times. This sequence joins TRBV19 and TRBJ1-1; the D gene is possibly TRBD1 (5 bases). Between the trimmed V and J ends, which lost 7 bases and 0 bases, there was a span of 18 bases. The germline V gene encodes CDR1 LNHDA and CDR2 SQIVND (reference sequence). CDR3 size: 16 residues. As DNA, the CDR3 is TGTGCCAGTATTCCCAGCCGGGGGAACATGAACACTGAAGCTTTCTTT. Its translation is CASIPSRGNMNTEAFF. Full variable domain (rest looked up from reference TRBV19 and TRBJ1-1): DGGITQSPKYLFRKEGQNVTLSCEQNLNHDAMYWYRQDPGQGLRLIYYSQIVNDFQKGDIAEGYSVSREKKESFPLTVTSAQKNPTAFYLCASIPSRGNMNTEAFFGQGTRLTVV.

There are a few counts of this clonotype. The rearrangement joins TRBV7-9 to TRBJ1-4, with no clear D. Trimming shortened V by 10 bases and J by 8 bases, and 11 bases separated the two germline ends. CDR3 length: 11 residues. Germline V CDR1 and CDR2: SEHNR, FQNEAQ (reference sequence). This CDR3 reads CAIQPKEKLFF. The CDR3 DNA follows: TGTGCCATCCAGCCAAAGGAAAAACTGTTTTTT.

J is TRBJ2-7 and V is TRBV7-8; TRBD1 is a possible D gene (6 bases). The CDR3 length is 13 residues. Deletions cut 5 bases from V and 7 bases from J, with 15 bases between. Germline-derived CDR1 and CDR2 are SGHVS and FQNEAQ. CDR3 loop: CASSPGGRGEQYV. CDR3 DNA sequence: TGTGCCAGCAGCCCAGGCGGTAGGGGGGAGCAGTACGTC.

This clonotype was seen a handful of times. The V call is TRBV12-3 or TRBV12-4, the J call TRBJ2-1, with D possibly matching TRBD1 (5 bases). Trimming removed 2 bases from V and 6 bases from J, with 8 bases in between. The CDR3 length is 13 residues. CDR3 residues: CASSLQGFNEQFF. Here the CDR3 DNA reads TGTGCCAGCAGTTTACAGGGATTCAATGAGCAGTTCTTC.

The V gene is TRBV28, the J gene TRBJ2-7, with 8 bases matching TRBD1. The CDR3 runs 14 residues. Germline V gene sequence: CDR1 MDHEN, CDR2 SYDVKM. V dropped 6 bases and J dropped 1; count of bases not matched to a gene: 5. In nucleotides, the CDR3 is TGTGCCAGCAGGGATAGGGACAGGTCCTACGAGCAGTACGTC. The encoded protein is CASRDRDRSYEQYV.

The sample holds a few counts of this clonotype. The rearrangement uses TRBV12-3 or TRBV12-4 and TRBJ2-7, with D uncertain. The CDR3 is 14 residues long. Between the trimmed V and J ends, which lost 2 bases and 4 bases, there was a span of 12 bases. This chain's CDR3 is CASSLNTGNYEQYF. The DNA of the CDR3 is TGTGCCAGCAGTTTAAACACCGGCAATTACGAGCAGTACTTC.